This T cell receptor beta chain came from a study of blood T cell repertoires in COVID-19. As for the study in general: The samples span acute and convalescent COVID-19 from the United States, Italy and Spain. From T cells, B-cell-depleted T cells, or PBMCs came the material, which was cDNA or gDNA.

With 5 bases clipped from V and 5 bases from J, the junction kept 7 bases outside the gene matches. The CDR3 is 14 residues long. The germline gives CDR1 LGHDT, CDR2 YNNKEL (reference sequence). The sample holds a few counts of this clone. Under the authors' procedure: Amplification of reference gene primers was used by the study to estimate nucleated cell counts. The method was immunoSEQ multiplex PCR; TCRdb's version includes in-frame clones alone and lacks a portion of them. Clone size and the V and J calls come from that table; the DNA yielded D and trimming. The sample includes about 220,000 clones, about 90% of them seen just once.

The sequence derives from a man in his forties or fifties with active or convalescent COVID-19. The chain carries TRBV3-1 (or the pseudogene TRBV3-2) and TRBJ2-7, with 9 bases lining up with TRBD1. Sample: peripheral blood. Written as DNA, the CDR3 is TGTGCCAGCAGCTTGGGACAGGGCGGGAACGAGCAGTACTTC. It translates to CASSLGQGGNEQYF.